The rows below give T cell receptor beta chains drawn from one sample of a study of Graves' ophthalmopathy and Graves' hyperthyroidism. TCRdb re-called the multiplex PCR reads through MiXCR, storing one row per CDR3 protein. The table has around 660,000 distinct CDR3 sequences, about 41% seen once. The sequenced sample consisted of peripheral blood. These receptors came from an adult man with Graves' ophthalmopathy. Each CDR3 is given with its conserved first and last residue. A D gene is named only where the DNA matches it firmly. Rows give clone size only sometimes, using once, few, many, or a class for an expanded clone.

D	V	size	J	DNA	CDR3
TRBD1	TRBV6-1	many	TRBJ1-4	TGTGCCAGCAGTGAGGGACAGTCGGGGGAAAAACTGTTTTTT	CASSEGQSGEKLFF
NA	TRBV7-9	NA	TRBJ2-2	TGTGCCAGCAGAGATCAGTTAACCGGGGAGCTGTTTTTT	CASRDQLTGELFF
NA	TRBV12-3/TRBV12-4	many	TRBJ1-4	TGTGCCAGCAGTTGGGACACTGTACTACTGTTTTTT	CASSWDTVLLFF
NA	TRBV12-3/TRBV12-4	NA	TRBJ1-6	TGTGCTAGTGGTTCCACCCCCCCTGGATTAAATTCACCCCTCCACTTT	CASGSTPPGLNSPLHF
NA	TRBV6-5	few	TRBJ2-7	TGTGCCAGCAGCCTACAGGGTGGAGGTCCATACGAGCAGTACTTC	CASSLQGGGPYEQYF
TRBD2	TRBV5-6	many	TRBJ2-5	TGTGCCAGCAGCTTGGAGCGGGAGAGCCAAGAGACCCAGTACTTC	CASSLERESQETQYF
NA	TRBV10-3	many	TRBJ1-1	TGTGCCATCAGTGGGGGGACACAAAACACTGAAGCTTTCTTT	CAISGGTQNTEAFF
TRBD1	TRBV29-1	few	TRBJ1-1	TGCAGCGCTTGCGAAAACAGGGGGCCCTCGGAGCAGTTCTTT	CSACENRGPSEQFF
NA	TRBV2	NA	TRBJ2-6	TGTGCCAGCAGTTACTCGATAGCGGGGGCCAACGTCCTGACTTTC	CASSYSIAGANVLTF
NA	TRBV5-1	NA	TRBJ2-7	TGCGCCAGCAGCCCGACGGGTTTGGACGAGCAGTACTTC	CASSPTGLDEQYF
NA	TRBV2	many	TRBJ2-7	TGTGCCAGCAGTAGTACGCCCAGGAGCCATCTCTACGAGCAGTACTTC	CASSSTPRSHLYEQYF
NA	TRBV29-1	once	TRBJ2-7	TGCAGCGCCGTCTCCACAGGGAGCGAGCAGTACTTT	CSAVSTGSEQYF
TRBD2	TRBV10-3	many	TRBJ2-7	TGTGCCATCAGTGACAAGACGCTAGCGGGGCTTCCTTACGAGCAGTACTTC	CAISDKTLAGLPYEQYF
TRBD2	TRBV10-3	NA	TRBJ2-7	TGTGCCATCCAGCGGGAGAGGGGGTACAATGAGCAGTACTTC	CAIQRERGYNEQYF
NA	TRBV9	many	TRBJ1-4	TGTGCCAGCAGCGAGTCGGGGGCCGGGCTTGAAAAACTGTTTTTT	CASSESGAGLEKLFF
NA	TRBV25-1	NA	TRBJ1-5	TGTGCTAGGTCGCTCGGGTTAGCTCAGCCCCAGCATTTT	CARSLGLAQPQHF
NA	TRBV12-3/TRBV12-4	NA	TRBJ2-7	TGTGCCAGCAGTTTATATAGTGCACCTCCCCTCTACGAGCAGTACTTC	CASSLYSAPPLYEQYF
NA	TRBV7-9	NA	TRBJ2-7	TGTGCCAGCGGGGGGACACAAGCCAACAATGAGCAGTACTTC	CASGGTQANNEQYF
TRBD2	TRBV20-1	few	TRBJ2-7	TGCAGTGTCCCGAATCACCCTAGCGGGGACACCCAGGAGCAGTACTTC	CSVPNHPSGDTQEQYF
NA	TRBV6-6	NA	TRBJ2-2	TGTGCCAGCAGTTACGGCAGAAACACCGGGGAGCTGTTTTTT	CASSYGRNTGELFF
NA	TRBV10-3	NA	TRBJ2-5	TGTGCCATCAGTGAGGAAGGGGGGGCCGGAGGGACCCAGTACTTC	CAISEEGGAGGTQYF
TRBD1	TRBV9	many	TRBJ1-1	TGTGCCAGTAAGGGACAGGGGGCTGAAGCTTTCTTT	CASKGQGAEAFF
NA	TRBV15	once	TRBJ2-5	TGTGCCACCAGCAGCGTCTCCCCGGGGGCCGGAGAGACCCAGTACTTC	CATSSVSPGAGETQYF
NA	TRBV5-1	NA	TRBJ2-1	TGTGCCAGCAGCATATCCGGGCAGGGGCAAGGTGAGCAGTTCTTC	CASSISGQGQGEQFF
TRBD1	TRBV5-8	few	TRBJ2-6	TGTGCCAGCAGCTTGGATCGGACAGGGCCACTCTTCTCTGGGGCCAACGTCCTGACTTTC	CASSLDRTGPLFSGANVLTF
NA	TRBV30	NA	TRBJ2-5	TGTGCCGGAGGTGAGGGCAGGGACGCGACCCAGTACTTC	CAGGEGRDATQYF
NA	TRBV12-3/TRBV12-4	many	TRBJ2-5	TGTGCCAGCAGTTTATTGGCGGACCAAGAGACCCAGTACTTC	CASSLLADQETQYF
TRBD1	TRBV10-3	NA	TRBJ1-4	TGTGCCATCAGAGACAGGGCGGCTAATGAAAAACTGTTTTTT	CAIRDRAANEKLFF
NA	TRBV10-3	many	TRBJ2-5	TGTGCCAGCAGTGAAGGGAACGGTCAAGAGACCCAGTACTTC	CASSEGNGQETQYF
NA	TRBV9	NA	TRBJ2-2	TGTGCCAGCAGCGTAGGCAGGGCGAACACCGGGGAGCTGTTTTTT	CASSVGRANTGELFF
NA	TRBV3-1	many	TRBJ2-7	TGTGCCAGCAGCCAAGACCTGAGCTCCTACGAGCAGTACTTC	CASSQDLSSYEQYF
NA	TRBV5-8	many	TRBJ2-5	TGTGCCAGCAGCTCCGGGGTGCAAGAGACCCAGTACTTC	CASSSGVQETQYF
TRBD1	TRBV24-1	NA	TRBJ2-5	TGTGCCACCAGTGATTCTCGGACAGGGGGCAGCCAGTACTTC	CATSDSRTGGSQYF
TRBD1	TRBV10-3	few	TRBJ1-1	TGTGCCGGGGGACAGGGGCGAGATGGCACTGAAGCTTTCTTT	CAGGQGRDGTEAFF
NA	TRBV10-3	many	TRBJ2-7	TGTGCCAGCAGTTTCGACAGGGGAGGGTACGAGCAGTACTTC	CASSFDRGGYEQYF
NA	TRBV7-8	many	TRBJ1-4	TGTGCCAGCAGCTACCGAGGCCCAAGGGAAAAACTGTTTTTT	CASSYRGPREKLFF
NA	TRBV5-1	many	TRBJ1-1	TGCGCCAGTGGCCGGGAGGTGAACACTGAAGCTTTCTTT	CASGREVNTEAFF
NA	TRBV7-9	few	TRBJ2-3	TGTGCCAGCAGCTTAGCGACTAAAGATACGCAGTATTTT	CASSLATKDTQYF